This TCR beta chain was captured by sequencing in a study of regulatory T cells in long-lasting Graves disease. Findings and caveats of the study: Clonotypes that were public and shared totalled a few thousand in persistent patients versus over 800 in new patients. Reduced TCR diversity was observed in persistent Graves' patients versus newly diagnosed patients. Thyroid tissue went unexamined; only peripheral blood was analyzed.

This clonotype was counted many times. The antigen is unknown. Trimming stripped 3 bases from V and 1 base from J, with 9 bases between. Per germline, CDR1 SQVTM and CDR2 ANQGSEA. The CDR3 length is 13 residues. The time point here: newly diagnosed GD, antithyroid drugs for less than 3 months. From RNA extracted from PBMCs, the TCR library was made. For TCR beta, libraries came from iRepertoire HTBI primers and Arm-PCR of CDR3 regions. TCRdb re-derived calls from the multiplex PCR reads in MiXCR, one entry per CDR3 protein. The profile shows about 470,000 distinct CDR3 sequences, about 15% of them singletons. The data were also submitted as part of a second study, on T cells in Graves' hyperthyroidism and ophthalmopathy.

The source of this sequence is a woman between 25 and 40 years old with Graves disease. The chain joins TRBV29-1 to TRBJ1-1; D not resolved. The sequences come from peripheral blood mononuclear cells (PBMCs), collected at new diagnosis, from a patient treated with antithyroid drugs. CDR3 nucleotide sequence: TGCAGCGTTGATAAAGGCACGAACACTGAAGCTTTCTTT. Translating it yields CSVDKGTNTEAFF.